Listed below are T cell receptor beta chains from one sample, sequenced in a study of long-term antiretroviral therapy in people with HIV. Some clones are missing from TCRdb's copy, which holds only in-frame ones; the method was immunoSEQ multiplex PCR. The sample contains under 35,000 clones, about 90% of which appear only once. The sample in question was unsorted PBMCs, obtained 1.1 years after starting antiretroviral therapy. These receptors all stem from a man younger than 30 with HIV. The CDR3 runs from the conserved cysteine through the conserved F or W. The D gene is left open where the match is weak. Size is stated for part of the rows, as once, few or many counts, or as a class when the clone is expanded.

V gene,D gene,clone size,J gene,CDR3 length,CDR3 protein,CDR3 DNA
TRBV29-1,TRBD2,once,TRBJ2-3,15,CSVEVSGGSTDTQYF,TGCAGCGTTGAAGTTAGCGGGGGGAGCACAGATACGCAGTATTTT
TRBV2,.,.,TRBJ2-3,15,CASSRDTSSTDTQYF,TGTGCCAGCAGCCGGGACACCTCTAGCACAGATACGCAGTATTTT
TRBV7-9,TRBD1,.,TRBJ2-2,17,CASSFAGTGYWSGELFF,TGTGCCAGCAGCTTTGCCGGGACAGGGTATTGGAGCGGGGAGCTGTTTTTT
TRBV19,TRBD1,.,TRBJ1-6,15,CASSIGGTGNSPLHF,TGTGCCAGTAGTATCGGGGGGACAGGTAATTCACCCCTCCACTTT
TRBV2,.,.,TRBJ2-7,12,CASNRVTYEQYF,TGTGCCAGCAACAGGGTAACCTACGAGCAGTACTTC
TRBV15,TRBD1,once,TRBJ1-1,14,CASDGGGGGTEAFF,TGTGCCAGCGATGGAGGAGGGGGCGGCACTGAAGCTTTCTTT
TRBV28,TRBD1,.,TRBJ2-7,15,CASSGPGQGAYEQYF,TGTGCCAGCAGTGGACCGGGACAGGGTGCCTACGAGCAGTACTTC
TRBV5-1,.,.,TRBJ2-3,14,CASGGTLFTDTQYF,TGCGCCAGCGGGGGGACACTGTTCACAGATACGCAGTATTTT
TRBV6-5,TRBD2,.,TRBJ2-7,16,CASSYNSGGALYEQYF,TGTGCCAGCAGTTACAATTCGGGGGGTGCTCTCTACGAGCAGTACTTC
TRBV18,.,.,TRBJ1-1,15,CASSIGGNLNTEAFF,TGTGCCAGCTCAATTGGAGGGAACCTGAACACTGAAGCTTTCTTT
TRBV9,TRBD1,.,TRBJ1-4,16,CASSVATGQGYEKLFF,TGTGCCAGCAGCGTAGCTACGGGACAGGGCTACGAAAAACTGTTTTTT
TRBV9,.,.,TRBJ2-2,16,CASSPHGQRNTGELFF,TGTGCCAGCAGCCCCCACGGGCAGAGGAACACCGGGGAGCTGTTTTTT
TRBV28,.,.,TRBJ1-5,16,CASSPRDTYSNQPQHF,TGTGCCAGCTCCCCTCGGGATACCTATAGCAATCAGCCCCAGCATTTT
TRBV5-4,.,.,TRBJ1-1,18,CASSPPGVKSGGNTEAFF,TGTGCCAGCAGCCCGCCGGGCGTTAAATCCGGCGGGAACACTGAAGCTTTCTTT
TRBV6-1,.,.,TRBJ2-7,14,CASSASAFSYEQYF,TGTGCCAGCAGTGCATCGGCCTTCTCCTACGAGCAGTACTTC
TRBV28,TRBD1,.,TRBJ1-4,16,CASRPGQGLYNEKLFF,TGTGCCAGCCGACCGGGACAGGGTCTCTATAATGAAAAACTGTTTTTT
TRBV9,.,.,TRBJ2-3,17,CASTSTPGRALSHTQYF,TGTGCCAGCACCTCCACGCCGGGCAGGGCACTTTCTCATACGCAGTATTTT
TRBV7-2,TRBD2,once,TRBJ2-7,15,CASTFSGGPAYEQYF,TGTGCCAGCACCTTCAGCGGGGGGCCAGCCTACGAGCAGTACTTC
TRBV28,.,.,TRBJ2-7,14,CASSFPSVTYEQYF,TGTGCCAGCAGTTTCCCTAGCGTAACCTACGAGCAGTACTTC
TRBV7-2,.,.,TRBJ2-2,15,CASSPGTFSAGELFF,TGTGCCAGCAGCCCGGGGACCTTTAGCGCCGGGGAGCTGTTTTTT
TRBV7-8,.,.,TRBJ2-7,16,CASYRGGHQGENEQYF,TGTGCCAGTTACAGGGGGGGACACCAGGGTGAAAACGAGCAGTACTTC
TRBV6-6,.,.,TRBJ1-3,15,CASSIWDNSGNTIYF,TGTGCCAGCAGTATTTGGGACAACTCTGGAAACACCATATATTTT
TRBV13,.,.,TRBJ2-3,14,CASSLPTSTDTQYF,TGTGCCAGCAGCTTACCTACCAGCACAGATACGCAGTATTTT
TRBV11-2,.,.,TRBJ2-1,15,CASSLDLDSYNEQFF,TGTGCCAGCAGCTTAGATCTGGACAGTTACAATGAGCAGTTCTTC
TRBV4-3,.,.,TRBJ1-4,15,CASSQEWGASEKLFF,TGCGCCAGCAGCCAAGAGTGGGGGGCGAGTGAAAAACTGTTTTTT
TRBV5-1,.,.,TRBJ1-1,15,CASSLGGQEGTEAFF,TGCGCCAGCAGCTTGGGAGGTCAGGAGGGGACTGAAGCTTTCTTT